This T cell receptor beta chain was retrieved from a study of CXCR3-negative and CXCR3-positive naive CD8 T cells. General study results and limits: In CXCR3-positive naive cells, the TRB CDR3s were more hydrophobic than in CXCR3-negative naive cells. Across naive subsets, surface CD5 expression was comparable, and TCR strength was inferred from properties of the TRB CDR3.

Germline V gives CDR1 WNHNN, CDR2 SYGVQD (reference sequence). The CDR3 runs 14 residues. Worth noting for this clonotype: Its target is unknown.

UMI-tagged TRB cDNA libraries were built via 5' RACE. TCRdb reprocessed the 5' RACE reads, with one entry per CDR3 protein and no DNA. The sample table sets out under 150,000 distinct CDR3 sequences. The sequenced sample was naive CXCR3+ CD8+ T cells from blood. Subset in this sample: CD45RO-CCR7+CD27+CD95- naive CD8+ T cells expressing CXCR3 (TNR3+). The source of this sequence is a human donor in good health. Some clones in this sample may be carry-over from other donors' samples. The rearrangement joins TRBV10-1 to TRBJ2-1; TCRdb's assignment of TRBD2 cannot be checked, as there is no DNA. CDR3 amino acids: CASSLAGTGNEQFF.